These T cell receptor beta chains were read from a single sample in a study of T cell responses to AZD1222 COVID-19 vaccine. Assay: immunoSEQ multiplex PCR; the TCRdb copy retains only in-frame clones and omits some. This sample has tens of thousands of clones, with about nine tenths found just once. The sample in question was peripheral blood, obtained 28 days after the second AZD1222 dose. Every receptor here comes from an adult who received the AZD1222 COVID-19 vaccine. The CDR3 runs from the conserved cysteine through the conserved F or W. Fields, in order: CDR3 length, D gene, J gene, clone size, V gene, CDR3 protein, CDR3 DNA. A D gene is named only where the DNA matches it firmly. Clone size is stated in some rows and not others, as once, few, many or a class when expanded.

13 NA TRBJ1-1 NA TRBV6-2/TRBV6-3 CASSPVGNTEAFF TGTGCCAGCAGCCCGGTTGGGAACACTGAAGCTTTCTTT
17 TRBD1 TRBJ2-5 NA TRBV7-9 CASSLPAAGQGKETQYF TGTGCCAGCAGTTTACCCGCCGCGGGACAGGGAAAAGAGACCCAGTACTTC
15 NA TRBJ2-5 few TRBV5-1 CASSLEGQFLETQYF TGCGCCAGCAGCTTGGAAGGACAGTTCTTAGAGACCCAGTACTTC
13 NA TRBJ1-1 NA TRBV7-3 CVSSNRMNTEAFF TGTGTCAGCAGTAACCGGATGAACACTGAAGCTTTCTTT
15 TRBD2 TRBJ2-1 once TRBV7-2 CASSSQAGPYNEQFF TGTGCCAGCAGCTCTCAAGCGGGGCCCTACAATGAGCAGTTCTTC
10 NA TRBJ2-7 NA TRBV30 CAWSGREQYF TGTGCCTGGAGTGGTCGCGAGCAGTACTTC
18 NA TRBJ2-2 once TRBV21-1 CASSKGDPLAGPTGELFF TGTGCCAGCAGCAAAGGTGACCCCTTGGCAGGTCCCACCGGGGAGCTGTTTTTT
11 NA TRBJ2-7 NA TRBV10-2 CASSDIGEQYF TGCGCCAGCAGTGATATAGGAGAGCAGTACTTC
16 NA TRBJ1-5 NA TRBV6-1 CASSEMGGWGNQPQHF TGTGCCAGCAGTGAAATGGGGGGATGGGGCAATCAGCCCCAGCATTTT
14 TRBD1 TRBJ1-2 NA TRBV27 CASSSRAGGAGYTF TGTGCCAGCAGTTCCCGGGCAGGGGGCGCGGGCTACACCTTC
12 TRBD2 TRBJ2-7 NA TRBV2 CASSGGAYEQYF TGTGCCAGCAGCGGGGGGGCCTACGAGCAGTACTTC